These 19 T cell receptor beta chains were sequenced from one sample in a study of CD8+ T cells in alopecia areata. Following RNA extraction, reverse transcription yielded cDNA that acted as the sequencing template. Here immunoSEQ multiplex PCR was the method, and the copy in TCRdb shows in-frame clones only, minus some. This table holds 150,000 to 200,000 clones, approximately 56% found once. Source: CD4+ T cells sorted from blood, taken at week 0. Receptors were obtained from a human donor with alopecia areata.

V is TRBV11-2 and J is TRBJ2-6; TRBD1 agrees at 8 bases. The CDR3 is made up of 18 amino acids. Germline V lookup: CDR1 SGHAT, CDR2 FQNNGV. Trimming removed 5 bases from V and 0 bases from J; junction bases left unmatched: 9. The CDR3 DNA sequence: TGTGCCAGCAGCCCCCGGGACAGGATGATCTCTGGGGCCAACGTCCTGACTTTC. This gives the protein CASSPRDRMISGANVLTF.

In this sample, this clone turned up a few times. The chain recombines TRBV14 with TRBJ1-1; D possibly corresponds to TRBD1 (6 bases). Germline V gives CDR1 SGHDN, CDR2 FVKESK. Trimming stripped 3 bases from V and 4 bases from J, with 12 bases between. The CDR3 contains 14 residues. DNA of the CDR3: TGTGCCAGCAGCCAGGTCCGGGGGCCCACTGAAGCTTTCTTT. As protein: CASSQVRGPTEAFF.

The chain combines TRBV5-6 with TRBJ1-1; D not certain. Trimming took off 2 bases at V and 1 base at J, with 9 bases between the two ends. Germline V gives CDR1 SGHDT, CDR2 YYEEEE. This CDR3 spans 14 amino acids. For the CDR3, the DNA is TGTGCCAGCAGCTTTGGGTCAGCGAACACTGAAGCTTTCTTT. This sequence encodes CASSFGSANTEAFF.

The rearrangement joins TRBV30 to TRBJ2-1; TRBD1 or TRBD2 may be the D gene (6 bases each). V shed 4 bases and J shed 9 bases, with 13 bases lying between them. Germline V gene sequence: CDR1 GTSNPN, CDR2 SVGIG (reference sequence). CDR3 length: 12 residues. The CDR3 nucleotides read TGTGCCTGGACCAGGGGAGGAGGTGAGCAGTTCTTC. Translation gives CAWTRGGGEQFF.

This clone was counted only a few times. The rearrangement links TRBV5-1 to TRBJ2-3; 8 positions agree with TRBD1. J was trimmed by 4 bases and V by 4 bases; bases with no gene match: 8. The germline CDR1 and CDR2 sequences are SGHRS and YFSETQ. The CDR3 spans 15 residues. This CDR3 reads CASSQNQGAADTQYF. CDR3 DNA: TGCGCCAGCAGCCAGAACCAGGGGGCCGCAGATACGCAGTATTTT.

This clone was counted once. The rearrangement joins TRBV7-9 to TRBJ1-2; D unclear. V was shortened by 5 bases and J by 7 bases, with 8 bases between the two germline ends. The CDR3 runs to 11 residues. The germline gives CDR1 SEHNR, CDR2 FQNEAQ (reference sequence). CDR3 region: CASSPSGGYTF. The DNA for the CDR3 is TGTGCCAGCAGCCCCTCGGGTGGCTACACCTTC.

The rearrangement joins TRBV12-5 to TRBJ1-5; 7 nucleotides align to TRBD1. This CDR3 spans 18 amino acids. CDR1 LGHNT and CDR2 FRNRAP come from the germline V gene. The V and J ends lost 6 bases and 0 bases, in that order; junction bases with no gene match: 14. CDR3 DNA sequence: TGTGCTAGTGGATTCACCGGACAGGCCTCTTATAGCAATCAGCCCCAGCATTTT. Amino acid sequence: CASGFTGQASYSNQPQHF.

This chain links TRBV6-6 with TRBJ1-2; possible D gene TRBD1, 5 bases. Per the germline V gene, CDR1 is MNHNY and CDR2 is SVGAGI (reference sequence). V lost 3 bases to trimming and J lost 7 bases, with 12 bases between them. The CDR3 extends over 13 amino acids. CDR3 protein: CASSYPGGTGYTF. The CDR3 bases are TGTGCCAGCAGTTATCCGGGGGGTACTGGCTACACCTTC.

This clone showed up just a few times. The chain employs TRBV30 and TRBJ2-1; 8 bases line up with TRBD2. Looked up from germline, CDR1 is GTSNPN and CDR2 is SVGIG (reference sequence). This CDR3 has 13 residues. Trimming at V came to 3 bases and at J to 6 bases, leaving 4 bases not matched to a gene. Here the CDR3 DNA reads TGTGCCTGGAGACGGGGGGGCTTCAATGAGCAGTTCTTC. Its translation: CAWRRGGFNEQFF.

The chain employs TRBV5-1 and TRBJ2-3; 9 nucleotides agree with TRBD1. Trimming removed 5 bases from V and 3 bases from J; junction bases left unmatched: 7. The CDR3 has 15 residues. The germline V gene has CDR1 SGHRS and CDR2 YFSETQ. The DNA for the CDR3 is TGCGCCAGCAGAGTCCGGGACAGGGTGACAGATACGCAGTATTTT. Amino acid sequence: CASRVRDRVTDTQYF.

J is TRBJ2-7 and V is TRBV29-1, with a tentative D call TRBD1 (6 bases). CDR3 length equals 11 residues. V lost 2 bases and J lost 7, with 9 bases in between. Germline V lookup: CDR1 SQVTM, CDR2 ANQGSEA. The CDR3 nucleotides are TGCAGCGTTGAACAGGGGTGGGAGCAGTACTTC. Protein: CSVEQGWEQYF.

The chain links TRBV27 to TRBJ2-2; 7 bases are shared with TRBD1. CDR1 is MNHEY and CDR2 is SMNVEV in the germline V gene (reference sequence). The trim removed 5 bases at V and 0 bases at J, leaving 3 bases unmatched. This CDR3 comprises 15 residues. The CDR3 protein is CASSRQGSNTGELFF. DNA of the CDR3: TGTGCCAGCAGTAGACAGGGCTCGAACACCGGGGAGCTGTTTTTT.

This chain links TRBV29-1 with TRBJ2-3; TRBD2 matches 10 bases. CDR3 length: 15 amino acids. Germline values: CDR1 SQVTM, CDR2 ANQGSEA. Trimming at V came to 3 bases and at J to 0 bases, leaving 3 bases not matched to a gene. CDR3 sequence: CSVDGLAESTDTQYF. In nucleotides, the CDR3 is TGCAGCGTTGACGGACTAGCGGAAAGCACAGATACGCAGTATTTT.

The chain links TRBV7-9 to TRBJ1-2; D is possibly TRBD1 (5 bases). Germline values: CDR1 SEHNR, CDR2 FQNEAQ (reference sequence). V gave up 5 bases and J gave up 8 bases, with 15 bases separating them. The CDR3 runs 13 residues. In DNA form, the CDR3 reads TGTGCCAGCAGCCCCCCGGGGCCTCGGGGCTACACCTTC. Translated, it gives CASSPPGPRGYTF.

This clone was recorded only once. The genes are TRBV5-1 and TRBJ1-1; unclear D gene. V lost 5 bases and J lost 1, with 6 bases in between. There are 12 residues in the CDR3. Germline V gene data show CDR1 as SGHRS and CDR2 as YFSETQ. CDR3 nucleotides: TGCGCCAGCAGGTTATCGAACACTGAAGCTTTCTTT. Translation gives CASRLSNTEAFF.

The V and J genes are TRBV30 and TRBJ1-5; D is ambiguous. This CDR3 has 14 residues. The germline gives CDR1 GTSNPN, CDR2 SVGIG (reference sequence). V was pared by 0 bases and J by 7 bases, with 13 bases between. CDR3 in amino acids: CAWSVAGLGQPQHF. CDR3 DNA: TGTGCCTGGAGTGTAGCTGGTTTAGGGCAGCCCCAGCATTTT.

This chain connects TRBV30 to TRBJ1-4; 7 bases align to TRBD1. V lost 4 bases, J lost 5 bases, and 7 bases stayed unmatched. The CDR3 has 14 amino acids. CDR1 GTSNPN and CDR2 SVGIG come from the germline V gene (reference sequence). CDR3 residues: CAWNRQGGNEKLFF. The CDR3, as DNA: TGTGCCTGGAATCGTCAGGGGGGGAATGAAAAACTGTTTTTT.

A few counts support this clone. The chain couples TRBV30 to TRBJ2-7; 7 bases line up with TRBD1. The CDR3 length is 12 residues. The germline V gene encodes CDR1 GTSNPN and CDR2 SVGIG (reference sequence). Unmatched junction bases numbered 2, after V lost 4 bases and J lost 2 bases. The CDR3 sequence is CAWMGQTYEQYF. In DNA, the CDR3 is TGTGCCTGGATGGGACAGACCTACGAGCAGTACTTC.

A few counts support this clone. This same CDR3 is encoded by further DNA sequences in the sample. The chain uses TRBV10-3 and TRBJ2-5, with D tentatively TRBD2 (6 bases). The CDR3 length is 11 residues. V was pared by 8 bases and J by 4 bases, with 8 bases between. CDR1 and CDR2 from the germline V gene are ENHRY and SYGVKD. The CDR3 DNA reads as TGTGCCATCTCCGGGGGAGAGACCCAGTACTTC. Encoded protein: CAISGGETQYF.